This entry lists 30 T cell receptor beta chains sequenced from one sample in a study of regulatory T cells in long-lasting Graves disease. Building of the TCR beta libraries involved iRepertoire HTBI primers and Arm-PCR of CDR3 regions. TCRdb reprocessed the multiplex PCR reads via MiXCR and lists one record per CDR3 protein. The sample lists about 620,000 distinct CDR3 sequences, 16% occurring once. Time point meaning: newly diagnosed GD, antithyroid drugs for less than 3 months. After RNA was extracted from PBMCs, the TCR library was made from it. The sample was also reused in another study, on T cells in Graves' hyperthyroidism and ophthalmopathy.

Material: peripheral blood mononuclear cells (PBMCs), obtained at new diagnosis, from a patient treated with antithyroid drugs. The receptors were sampled from a woman in her twenties or thirties with Graves disease.

This clonotype has just a few counts. The J gene is TRBJ2-7, the V gene TRBV27; 12 bases align to TRBD2. The CDR3 spans 18 residues. V gave up 4 bases and J gave up 4 bases; unmatched junction bases: 14. Germline V gene sequence: CDR1 MNHEY, CDR2 SMNVEV (reference sequence). The DNA of the CDR3 is TGTGCCAGCAGTTCTCCTAGCGGGAGGGCCTCCGTCAGGTACGAGCAGTACTTC. Translating gives CASSSPSGRASVRYEQYF.

This clonotype came up many times. This chain joins TRBV7-8 and TRBJ2-7, with TRBD2 as a possible D gene (6 bases). V was pared by 5 bases and J by 2 bases, with 13 bases between. This CDR3 is 14 amino acids long. Germline CDR1 is SGHVS and CDR2 is FQNEAQ. The CDR3 DNA reads TGTGCCAGCAGCCCCCCCCTAGCGACCTACGAGCAGTACTTC. It codes for CASSPPLATYEQYF.

This clonotype was counted many times. V gene TRBV28 combines with J gene TRBJ2-1; D gene uncertain. Germline assignment: CDR1 MDHEN and CDR2 SYDVKM. V lost 8 bases to trimming and J lost 0 bases, with 8 bases between them. CDR3 size: 13 residues. DNA for the CDR3: TGTGCCAGCCAGGTGAGCTCCTACAATGAGCAGTTCTTC. It encodes CASQVSSYNEQFF.

This clonotype showed up just a few times. The rearrangement uses TRBV2 and TRBJ1-5; 7 bases fit TRBD1. J lost 5 bases, V lost 3 bases, and 4 bases had no gene match. The CDR3 sequence is 14 residues long. Germline CDR1 reads SNHLY; CDR2 reads FYNNEI. The DNA of the CDR3 is TGTGCCAGCAGTGACGACAGGGAATATCAGCCCCAGCATTTT. It yields the protein CASSDDREYQPQHF.

This clonotype was seen a handful of times. This chain joins TRBV6-1 and TRBJ2-2, with no clear D. Looked up from germline, CDR1 is MNHNS and CDR2 is SASEGT. CDR3 length: 14 amino acids. V was cut by 6 bases and J by 6 bases, with 14 bases left in between. The CDR3 nucleotides read TGTGCCAGCAGCTACGGTGGCGGCTCCGGGGAGCTGTTTTTT. This codes for CASSYGGGSGELFF.

V is TRBV5-5 and J is TRBJ2-1, with TRBD1 matching over 7 bases. V shed 1 base and J 8 bases; nucleotides not matched to a gene: 9. This CDR3 has 15 residues. Germline V CDR1 and CDR2: SGHKS, YYEKEE (reference sequence). The DNA for the CDR3 is TGTGCCAGCAGCTTGCTACAGGGGAGTTTCGATGAGCAGTTCTTC. Protein product: CASSLLQGSFDEQFF.

This clonotype came up many times. The CDR3 DNA sequence: TGTGCCAGCAGTCCTTTGGGACCGCTACAAGAGACCCAGTACTTC. Translating it yields CASSPLGPLQETQYF. The chain links TRBV6-1 to TRBJ2-5; D is tentatively TRBD1 or TRBD2 (5 bases each). This CDR3 is built from 15 residues. V was cut by 5 bases and J by 2 bases, with 15 bases left in between. Germline lookup yields CDR1 MNHNS and CDR2 SASEGT.

This clonotype was recorded many times. The chain carries TRBV20-1 and TRBJ2-5; D not certain. CDR1 and CDR2 (germline): DFQATT, SNEGSKA (reference sequence). The CDR3 has 13 amino acids. The V and J ends lost 2 bases and 2 bases respectively, with 9 bases between them. CDR3 sequence reads: CSARPMLQETQYF. CDR3 coding DNA: TGCAGTGCTAGACCCATGCTACAAGAGACCCAGTACTTC.

This clonotype was counted many times. This chain joins TRBV30 and TRBJ1-5; D gene uncertain. V shed 1 base and J shed 0 bases, with 7 bases lying between them. Germline V gives CDR1 GTSNPN, CDR2 SVGIG (reference sequence). The CDR3 sequence is 14 residues long. Here the CDR3 DNA reads TGTGCCTGGAGTGAATGGAATAGCAATCAGCCCCAGCATTTT. It encodes CAWSEWNSNQPQHF.

This clonotype was recorded many times. The genes are TRBV11-2 and TRBJ2-2; TRBD1 matches 12 bases. The V gene end was trimmed by 3 bases and the J gene end by 5 bases; junction bases not matched to a gene: 4. The germline CDR1 and CDR2 sequences are SGHAT and FQNNGV. The CDR3 length is 16 residues. Here the CDR3 DNA reads TGTGCCAGCAGCTTGGGACAGGGGGCGGAAACCGGGGAGCTGTTTTTT. Translation gives CASSLGQGAETGELFF. Supplemented by reference TRBV11-2 and TRBJ2-2, the full variable domain reads EAGVAQSPRYKIIEKRQSVAFWCNPISGHATLYWYQQILGQGPKLLIQFQNNGVVDDSQLPKDRFSAERLKGVDSTLKIQPAKLEDSAVYLCASSLGQGAETGELFFGEGSRLTVL.

CDR3 nucleotide sequence: TGTGCCAGTAGTTTCGCTAGCGGATTCTACGAGCAGTACTTC. Amino acid sequence: CASSFASGFYEQYF. The chain employs TRBV19 and TRBJ2-7; 7 nucleotides match TRBD2. The CDR3 is 14 residues long. The V segment lost 5 bases and the J segment 3 bases; nucleotides outside the gene matches: 7. Germline CDR1 LNHDA, CDR2 SQIVND (reference sequence).

This clonotype came up a few times. This rearrangement joins TRBV20-1 to TRBJ2-2; 9 bases map to TRBD2. After removal of 6 bases from V and 7 bases from J, the junction contained 15 bases not matched to a gene. The germline gives CDR1 DFQATT, CDR2 SNEGSKA (reference sequence). The CDR3 length is 16 residues. CDR3 DNA sequence: TGCAGTGCCCCACCGAATCCCCGGACTAGCGACGGGGAGCTGTTTTTT. Amino acid sequence: CSAPPNPRTSDGELFF.

The gene calls are TRBV20-1 and TRBJ1-6; 12 positions match TRBD1. The V gene end was trimmed by 6 bases and the J gene end by 5 bases; junction bases not matched to a gene: 5. The CDR3 totals 15 residues. The germline V gene has CDR1 DFQATT and CDR2 SNEGSKA (reference sequence). Written as DNA, the CDR3 is TGCAGTGCCCCGGGACAGGGGGCGGATAATTCACCCCTCCACTTT. Its protein is CSAPGQGADNSPLHF.

This clonotype was observed at least ten times. This sequence joins TRBV20-1 and TRBJ2-3, with 9 bases lining up with TRBD2. This CDR3 comprises 15 residues. V gave up 5 bases and J gave up 4 bases; unmatched junction bases: 10. Looked up from germline, CDR1 is DFQATT and CDR2 is SNEGSKA (reference sequence). CDR3 in amino acids: CSAEVAGVEADTQYF. For the CDR3, the DNA is TGCAGTGCTGAGGTAGCGGGAGTTGAAGCAGATACGCAGTATTTT.

This clonotype was detected ten times or more. The rearrangement joins TRBV29-1 to TRBJ2-7, with D possibly being TRBD1 (5 bases). This CDR3 comprises 13 residues. V lost 3 bases and J 2 bases, leaving 11 bases between the germline ends. CDR1 SQVTM and CDR2 ANQGSEA come from the germline V gene. Written as DNA, the CDR3 is TGCAGCGTTGACTCGGCAGGGACCTACGAGCAGTACTTC. As protein: CSVDSAGTYEQYF.

This clonotype appeared many times. J is TRBJ2-1 and V is TRBV7-2, with 8 bases aligning to TRBD1. The V and J ends lost 1 base and 10 bases, in that order; junction bases with no gene match: 3. Germline lookup yields CDR1 SGHTA and CDR2 FQGNSA. The CDR3 has 13 residues. The DNA for the CDR3 is TGTGCCAGCAGCTTAGGGACAGGGATCGAGCAGTTCTTC. This gives the protein CASSLGTGIEQFF.

This chain links TRBV25-1 with TRBJ2-6, with 10 bases identical to TRBD2. Germline V gives CDR1 MGHDK, CDR2 SYGVNS. V was clipped by 4 bases and J by 0 bases; unmatched bases: 9. The CDR3 runs to 19 residues. CDR3 nucleotides: TGTGCCAGCAGTGGCACCGGGACTAGCGTACGCTCTGGGGCCAACGTCCTGACTTTC. Its protein is CASSGTGTSVRSGANVLTF.

This sequence joins TRBV3-1 and TRBJ1-5; D gene ambiguous. V was trimmed by 1 base and J by 7 bases, leaving 5 bases between them. The germline gives CDR1 LGHDT, CDR2 YNNKEL (reference sequence). The CDR3 is 12 amino acids. The CDR3 loop is CASSQGHQPQHF. The DNA for the CDR3 is TGTGCCAGCAGCCAAGGACACCAGCCCCAGCATTTT.

This clonotype has at least ten counts. The chain has TRBV7-9 and TRBJ2-7; no reliable D call. The germline V gene encodes CDR1 SEHNR and CDR2 FQNEAQ (reference sequence). CDR3 size: 17 residues. Deletions cut 1 base from V and 2 bases from J, with 18 bases between. CDR3 region: CASSLDRAVLGPYEQYF. Here the CDR3 DNA reads TGTGCCAGCAGCTTAGATCGGGCAGTCCTCGGTCCCTACGAGCAGTACTTC.

This clonotype has ten or more counts. V is TRBV19 and J is TRBJ1-5; 7 bases match TRBD1. The germline CDR1 and CDR2 sequences are LNHDA and SQIVND (reference sequence). Losses at the gene ends were 8 bases for V and 3 bases for J; bases not matched to a gene: 7. The CDR3 has 14 residues. CDR3 in DNA: TGTGCCAGTTCAAGGGGGCTCGTCAATCAGCCCCAGCATTTT. Translated, it gives CASSRGLVNQPQHF.

This clonotype was found many times. This rearrangement joins TRBV3-1 to TRBJ1-5; D may be TRBD1 (5 bases). This CDR3 has 14 residues. Between the trimmed V and J ends, which lost 1 base and 3 bases, there was a span of 7 bases. CDR1 LGHDT and CDR2 YNNKEL come from the germline V gene (reference sequence). The CDR3 loop is CASSQGGDNQPQHF. CDR3 nucleotide sequence: TGTGCCAGCAGCCAAGGGGGCGACAATCAGCCCCAGCATTTT.

This clonotype came up a few times. The chain combines TRBV9 with TRBJ1-3; D ambiguous. The V gene's germline CDR1 is SGDLS and CDR2 YYNGEE. The length of the CDR3 is 16 residues. Trimming took 0 bases from V and 0 from J, leaving 10 bases between them. The CDR3 loop is CASSVEGQVSGNTIYF. CDR3 bases: TGTGCCAGCAGCGTAGAGGGTCAGGTCTCTGGAAACACCATATATTTT. The variable domain in full, with the rest retrieved from reference TRBV9 and TRBJ1-3, is DSGVTQTPKHLITATGQRVTLRCSPRSGDLSVYWYQQSLDQGLQFLIQYYNGEERAKGNILERFSAQQFPDLHSELNLSSLELGDSALYFCASSVEGQVSGNTIYFGEGSWLTVV.

In this sample, this clonotype turned up a few times. V gene TRBV5-4 combines with J gene TRBJ2-1; 8 nucleotides match TRBD2. J gave up 6 bases and V 1 base, and 6 bases lay outside the gene matches. This CDR3 is 15 amino acids long. The V gene's germline CDR1 is SGHNT and CDR2 YYREEE (reference sequence). In nucleotides, the CDR3 is TGTGCCAGCAGCTTGAGGCGGGAGGTTCCCAATGAGCAGTTCTTC. It is translated as CASSLRREVPNEQFF.

This clonotype was seen ten or more times. The chain recombines TRBV11-2 with TRBJ1-1; D call uncertain. Germline values: CDR1 SGHAT, CDR2 FQNNGV. V lost 0 bases, J lost 3 bases, and 8 bases lay in between. The length of the CDR3 is 14 residues. The CDR3 region is CASSLEMGDTEAFF. The CDR3 DNA reads TGTGCCAGCAGCTTAGAGATGGGTGACACTGAAGCTTTCTTT.

This clonotype turned up a few times. The CDR3 is CASSEFAALEAQYF. In DNA form, the CDR3 reads TGCGCCAGCAGTGAGTTCGCGGCTCTCGAGGCCCAGTACTTC. The V and J genes are TRBV10-2 and TRBJ2-5; D is unresolved. CDR1 is WSHSY and CDR2 is SAAADI in the germline V gene. V lost 1 base to trimming and J lost 9 bases, with 15 bases between them. The CDR3 spans 14 residues.

The chain recombines TRBV25-1 with TRBJ1-5, with 11 bases lining up with TRBD1. Germline CDR1 reads MGHDK; CDR2 reads SYGVNS. This CDR3 is 14 amino acids long. Trimming at V came to 8 bases and at J to 5 bases, leaving 5 bases not matched to a gene. The CDR3 DNA reads as TGTGCCAGCGACTGGGACAGGGGGGATCAGCCCCAGCATTTT. Translating it yields CASDWDRGDQPQHF.

The V gene is TRBV6-1, the J gene TRBJ2-7; D call uncertain. The germline V and J ends were trimmed by 8 bases and 3 bases, with 14 bases remaining between them. This CDR3 has 13 residues. In germline, CDR1 is MNHNS, CDR2 SASEGT. The CDR3 DNA is TGTGCCAGCCAAACCGGGTCAATCTACGAGCAGTACTTC. Translating gives CASQTGSIYEQYF.

In this sample, this clonotype turned up many times. The genes are TRBV28 and TRBJ2-5; TRBD2 might be the D (7 bases). Trimming cost V 1 base and J 5 bases, with 17 bases left between them. The CDR3 spans 16 residues. Germline loops: CDR1 MDHEN, CDR2 SYDVKM. DNA of the CDR3: TGTGCCAGCAGTTTATTGGGGGGGGCGATATCGGAGACCCAGTACTTC. Protein sequence: CASSLLGGAISETQYF.

The V gene is TRBV28, the J gene TRBJ2-1, with D possibly being TRBD1 (6 bases). The germline CDR1 and CDR2 sequences are MDHEN and SYDVKM. The germline V and J ends were trimmed by 3 bases and 6 bases, with 24 bases remaining between them. CDR3 size: 18 residues. The CDR3 reads CASSFDPRGRWEPNEQFF. In DNA, the CDR3 is TGTGCCAGCAGTTTTGACCCCAGGGGACGTTGGGAGCCCAATGAGCAGTTCTTC.

This clonotype has a count of ten or more. Its ends do not fully match the called genes, so a read error is possible. The CDR3 protein is CASSSGGPEDF. The CDR3 nucleotides are TGTGCCAGCAGCTCAGGCGGACCCGAAGACTTC. J is TRBJ2-5 and V is TRBV12-3 or TRBV12-4; D is undetermined. This CDR3 has 11 residues.